The 8 T cell receptor beta chains below were found in one sample sequenced in a study of blood T cell repertoires in COVID-19. The repertoire was sequenced with immunoSEQ multiplex PCR; TCRdb's copy has only in-frame clones and lacks some. The table has some 320,000 clones, 90% seen once; the top ten hold around 2.6%. Sequences were obtained from PBMCs or T cells enriched from blood (not recorded which). All receptors derive from a man in his sixties who had recovered from COVID-19.

This sequence joins TRBV7-9 and TRBJ2-5, with no clear D. CDR1 and CDR2 from the germline V gene are SEHNR and FQNEAQ (reference sequence). The CDR3 runs to 12 residues. V lost 2 bases and J lost 3, with 4 bases in between. Written as DNA, the CDR3 is TGTGCCAGCAGCTTAATAAAAGAGACCCAGTACTTC. It codes for CASSLIKETQYF. Looking up the rest from reference TRBV7-9 and TRBJ2-5 gives the full variable domain: DTGVSQNPRHKITKRGQNVTFRCDPISEHNRLYWYRQTLGQGPEFLTYFQNEAQLEKSRLLSDRFSAERPKGSFSTLEIQRTEQGDSAMYLCASSLIKETQYFGPGTRLLVL.

This rearrangement joins TRBV6-1 to TRBJ2-5, with 9 bases fitting TRBD2. V dropped 2 bases and J dropped 0; count of bases not matched to a gene: 4. The CDR3 contains 16 residues. The germline gives CDR1 MNHNS, CDR2 SASEGT. This chain's CDR3 is CASSERLAGNQETQYF. CDR3 bases: TGTGCCAGCAGTGAACGGCTAGCGGGGAACCAAGAGACCCAGTACTTC.

This rearrangement joins TRBV4-2 to TRBJ2-3; TRBD1 might be the D (6 bases). CDR3 size: 16 residues. Germline values: CDR1 LGHNA, CDR2 YNFKEQ. Trimming removed 1 base from V and 3 bases from J, with 14 bases in between. The CDR3 here is CASSQAKGGLTDTQYF. CDR3 in DNA: TGTGCCAGCAGCCAAGCAAAAGGGGGATTGACAGATACGCAGTATTTT.

V is TRBV30 and J is TRBJ1-6, with D possibly matching TRBD1 (6 bases). The germline V gene encodes CDR1 GTSNPN and CDR2 SVGIG (reference sequence). V was trimmed by 4 bases and J by 7 bases, leaving 11 bases between them. CDR3 size: 13 residues. DNA for the CDR3: TGTGCCTGGAAAGTGAGGGGGAATTCACCCCTCCACTTT. Its protein is CAWKVRGNSPLHF.

This clone has only a few counts. As DNA, the CDR3 is TGTGCCAGCAGTTACTTGGGGCCGAACACTGAAGCTTTCTTT. Amino acids: CASSYLGPNTEAFF. The rearrangement joins TRBV6-6 to TRBJ1-1; TRBD1 might be the D (5 bases). CDR3 length: 14 residues. The germline V and J ends were trimmed by 1 base and 1 base, with 7 bases remaining between them. Germline V CDR1 and CDR2: MNHNY, SVGAGI (reference sequence).

A remark on this clone: The junction and the germline gene differ at one end; a read error may be behind it. The J gene is TRBJ1-3, the V gene TRBV7-7; TRBD1 is a possible D gene (6 bases). The length of the CDR3 is 15 residues. The germline V gene has CDR1 SSHAT and CDR2 FNYEAQ (reference sequence). In DNA, the CDR3 is TGTGCTAGCAGCTTATCATGGGGGCCGGGAAACACCATATATTTT. This gives the protein CASSLSWGPGNTIYF.

This chain uses TRBV5-1 with TRBJ1-1; TRBD1 aligns across 7 bases. Per the germline V gene, CDR1 is SGHRS and CDR2 is YFSETQ. There are 15 residues in the CDR3. V gave up 6 bases and J gave up 2 bases; unmatched junction bases: 10. The CDR3 here is CASTESGTANTEAFF. The CDR3 DNA follows: TGCGCCAGCACAGAATCCGGGACAGCTAACACTGAAGCTTTCTTT.

Details on this clone: At the DNA level, this CDR3 is encoded by other sequences in the same sample as well. The rearrangement joins TRBV11-3 to TRBJ2-7; D possibly corresponds to TRBD2 (5 bases). This CDR3 contains 14 residues. Germline V gives CDR1 SGHNT, CDR2 YENEEA. Trimming removed 1 base at V and 1 base at J, with 8 bases between. CDR3 amino acids: CASSLGLASYEQYF. CDR3 DNA sequence: TGTGCCAGCAGCTTAGGGCTAGCATCCTACGAGCAGTACTTC.